This TCR beta chain was captured in a study of CD8+ T cells in alopecia areata. Whole-study context: Donor skin was harvested from roughly 6-12-month-old C3H/HeJ mice with spontaneous alopecia and grafted onto roughly 7-11-week-old female C3H/HeJ recipients.

Isolated RNA was reverse transcribed into cDNA used as the sequencing template. The data were produced by immunoSEQ multiplex PCR, yet TCRdb's version contains in-frame clones alone and is incomplete. In total the sample includes some 110,000 clones, none of them seen once. This clone was found a few times. Its antigen is not known. The germline and genes are mouse ones. Overall study findings and caveats: Higher clonality than in normal scalp was seen in lesional scalp, especially alopecia totalis/universalis. Mice gave a clearer picture of TCR sharing than patients did, possibly for HLA-related reasons.

Input material: lesional skin. The clonotype comes from a C3H/HeJ mouse with alopecia areata. Mouse strain MHC haplotype: H2-k.

The CDR3 bases that were read are TGTGCCAGCAGTGATGCTGGCAGGGGCACA. This gives the protein CASSDAGRGT. The CDR3 as a whole reads CASSDAGRGTEVFF. The chain has TRBV13-1 and TRBJ1-1; D possibly corresponds to TRBD1 (6 bases). Read data end 4 residues before the CDR3 end; the end is taken from the germline J gene. The ends were cut back, 0 bases at V and 4 bases at J, with 10 bases in the middle. Looked up from germline, CDR1 is NSHNY and CDR2 is SYGAGN. This CDR3 is built from 14 residues.